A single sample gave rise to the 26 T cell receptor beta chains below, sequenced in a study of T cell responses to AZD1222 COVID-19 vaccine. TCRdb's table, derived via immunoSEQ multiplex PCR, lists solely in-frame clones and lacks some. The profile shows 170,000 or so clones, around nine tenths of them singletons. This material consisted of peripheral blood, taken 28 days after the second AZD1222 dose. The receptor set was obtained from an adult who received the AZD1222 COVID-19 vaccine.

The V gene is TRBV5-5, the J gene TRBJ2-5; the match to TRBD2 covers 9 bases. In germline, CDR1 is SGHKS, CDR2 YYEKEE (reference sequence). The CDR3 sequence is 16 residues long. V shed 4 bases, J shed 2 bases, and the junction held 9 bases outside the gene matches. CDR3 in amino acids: CASSPIAGVRQETQYF. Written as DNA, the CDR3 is TGTGCCAGCAGCCCTATAGCGGGGGTAAGACAAGAGACCCAGTACTTC.

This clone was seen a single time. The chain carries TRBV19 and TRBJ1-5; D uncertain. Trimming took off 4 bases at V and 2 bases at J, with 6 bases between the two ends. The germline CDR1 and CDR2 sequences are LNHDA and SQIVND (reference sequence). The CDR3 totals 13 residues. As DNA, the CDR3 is TGTGCCAGTAGTACCCCAGGCAATCAGCCCCAGCATTTT. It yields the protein CASSTPGNQPQHF. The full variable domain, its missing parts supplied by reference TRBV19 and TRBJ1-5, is DGGITQSPKYLFRKEGQNVTLSCEQNLNHDAMYWYRQDPGQGLRLIYYSQIVNDFQKGDIAEGYSVSREKKESFPLTVTSAQKNPTAFYLCASSTPGNQPQHFGDGTRLSIL.

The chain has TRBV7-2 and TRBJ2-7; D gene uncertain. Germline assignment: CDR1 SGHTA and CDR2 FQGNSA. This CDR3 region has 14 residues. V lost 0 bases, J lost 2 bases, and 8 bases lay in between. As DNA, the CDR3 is TGTGCCAGCAGCTTAGCCGGGCAGACCTACGAGCAGTACTTC. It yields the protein CASSLAGQTYEQYF.

The CDR3 region has the DNA TGTGCCAGCAGCTTACCACCGGGACTAGCGGGGGTAACCGGGGAGCTGTTTTTT. This encodes CASSLPPGLAGVTGELFF. This sequence joins TRBV5-6 and TRBJ2-2; TRBD2 agrees at 14 bases. Trimming cost V 2 bases and J 5 bases; bases outside gene matches: 8. Germline V gene sequence: CDR1 SGHDT, CDR2 YYEEEE. This CDR3 comprises 18 residues.

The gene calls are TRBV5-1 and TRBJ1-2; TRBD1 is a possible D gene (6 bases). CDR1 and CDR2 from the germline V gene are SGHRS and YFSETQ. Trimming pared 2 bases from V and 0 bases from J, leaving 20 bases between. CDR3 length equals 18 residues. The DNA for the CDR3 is TGCGCCAGCAGCTTTGGGGGCAGACGAGCTTCTTCTAACTATGGCTACACCTTC. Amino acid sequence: CASSFGGRRASSNYGYTF.

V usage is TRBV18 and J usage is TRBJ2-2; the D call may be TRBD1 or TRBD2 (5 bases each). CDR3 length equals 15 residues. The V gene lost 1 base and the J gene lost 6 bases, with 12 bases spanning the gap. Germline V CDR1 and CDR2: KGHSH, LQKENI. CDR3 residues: CASSPLGPASGELFF. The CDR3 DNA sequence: TGTGCCAGCTCACCACTGGGACCTGCGTCCGGGGAGCTGTTTTTT.

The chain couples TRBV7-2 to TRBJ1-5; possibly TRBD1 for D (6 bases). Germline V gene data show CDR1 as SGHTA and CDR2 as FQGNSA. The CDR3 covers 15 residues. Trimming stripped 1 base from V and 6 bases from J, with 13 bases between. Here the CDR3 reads CASSLGAGDGQPQHF. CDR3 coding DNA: TGTGCCAGCAGCTTAGGGGCAGGGGATGGTCAGCCCCAGCATTTT.

The CDR3 DNA follows: TGTGCCAGCAGTTCCCCTGGGTCAGCTGCCGCGAACACCGGGGAGCTGTTTTTT. Amino acid sequence: CASSSPGSAAANTGELFF. This chain joins TRBV27 and TRBJ2-2; D gene unclear. From germline, CDR1 is MNHEY and CDR2 SMNVEV (reference sequence). Trimming removed 4 bases at V and 0 bases at J, with 18 bases between. The CDR3 is 18 residues long.

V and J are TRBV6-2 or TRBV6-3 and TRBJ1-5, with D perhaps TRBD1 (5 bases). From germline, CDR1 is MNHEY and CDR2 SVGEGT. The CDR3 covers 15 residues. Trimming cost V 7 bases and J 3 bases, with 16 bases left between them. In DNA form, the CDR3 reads TGTGCCAGCACCCCGCCGGGGGACGCCAATCAGCCCCAGCATTTT. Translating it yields CASTPPGDANQPQHF.

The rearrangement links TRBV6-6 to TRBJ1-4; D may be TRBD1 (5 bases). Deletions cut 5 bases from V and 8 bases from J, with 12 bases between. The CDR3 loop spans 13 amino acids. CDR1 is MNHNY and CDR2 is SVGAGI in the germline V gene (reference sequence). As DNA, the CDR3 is TGTGCCAGCAGTCCTCTCCGGGGGGAAAAACTGTTTTTT. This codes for CASSPLRGEKLFF.

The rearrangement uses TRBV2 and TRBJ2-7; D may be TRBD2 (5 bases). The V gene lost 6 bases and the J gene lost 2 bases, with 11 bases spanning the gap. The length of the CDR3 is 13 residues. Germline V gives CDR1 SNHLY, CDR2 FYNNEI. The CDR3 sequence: CASRPSGTYEQYF. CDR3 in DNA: TGTGCCAGCAGGCCATCGGGGACCTACGAGCAGTACTTC.

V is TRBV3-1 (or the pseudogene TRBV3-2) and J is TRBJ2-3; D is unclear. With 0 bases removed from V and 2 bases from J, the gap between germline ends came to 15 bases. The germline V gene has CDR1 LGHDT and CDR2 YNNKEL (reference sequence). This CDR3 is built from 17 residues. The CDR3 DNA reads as TGTGCCAGCAGCCAAGACCCTGCAGGTCAAAACACAGATACGCAGTATTTT. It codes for CASSQDPAGQNTDTQYF.

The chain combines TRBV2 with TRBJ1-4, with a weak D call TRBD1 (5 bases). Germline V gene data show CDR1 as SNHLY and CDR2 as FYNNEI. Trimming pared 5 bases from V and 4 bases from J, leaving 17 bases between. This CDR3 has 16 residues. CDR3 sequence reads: CASSTSGGRVNEKLFF. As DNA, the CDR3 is TGTGCCAGCAGTACGAGTGGGGGACGGGTTAATGAAAAACTGTTTTTT.

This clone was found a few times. The CDR3 nucleotides read TGTGCCAGCACCAGCAATAATGAAAAACTGTTTTTT. Translating gives CASTSNNEKLFF. This rearrangement joins TRBV28 to TRBJ1-4; D ambiguous. V dropped 7 bases and J dropped 4 bases, with 7 bases sitting between them. The CDR3 sequence is 12 residues long. The germline V gene encodes CDR1 MDHEN and CDR2 SYDVKM.

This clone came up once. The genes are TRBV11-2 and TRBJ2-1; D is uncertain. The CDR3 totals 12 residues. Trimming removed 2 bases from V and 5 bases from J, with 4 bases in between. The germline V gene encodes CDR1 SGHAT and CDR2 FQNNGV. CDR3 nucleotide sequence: TGTGCCAGCAGCTTACGGCACAATGAGCAGTTCTTC. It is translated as CASSLRHNEQFF.

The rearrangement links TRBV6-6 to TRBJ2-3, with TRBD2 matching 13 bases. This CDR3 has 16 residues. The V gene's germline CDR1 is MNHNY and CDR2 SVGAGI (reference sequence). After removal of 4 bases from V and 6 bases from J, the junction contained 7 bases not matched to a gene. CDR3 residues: CASSSITSGGADTQYF. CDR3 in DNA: TGTGCCAGCAGTTCGATAACTAGCGGGGGGGCGGATACGCAGTATTTT.

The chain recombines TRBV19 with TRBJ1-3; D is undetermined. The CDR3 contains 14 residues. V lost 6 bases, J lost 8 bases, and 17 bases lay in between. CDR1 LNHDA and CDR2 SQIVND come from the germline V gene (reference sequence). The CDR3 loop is CASSRPRTSDTIYF. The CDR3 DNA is TGTGCCAGTAGCCGGCCGCGAACCTCGGACACCATATATTTT.

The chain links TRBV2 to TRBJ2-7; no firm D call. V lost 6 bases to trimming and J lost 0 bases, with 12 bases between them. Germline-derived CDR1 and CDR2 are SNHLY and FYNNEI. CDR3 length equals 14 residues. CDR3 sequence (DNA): TGTGCCAGCAGAAAAGACGAGGTCTCCTACGAGCAGTACTTC. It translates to CASRKDEVSYEQYF.

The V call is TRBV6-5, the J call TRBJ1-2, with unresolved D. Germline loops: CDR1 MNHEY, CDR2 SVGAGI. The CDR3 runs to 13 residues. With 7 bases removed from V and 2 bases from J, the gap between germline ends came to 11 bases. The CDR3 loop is CASKVTGNYGYTF. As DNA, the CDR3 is TGTGCCAGCAAGGTCACGGGGAACTATGGCTACACCTTC.

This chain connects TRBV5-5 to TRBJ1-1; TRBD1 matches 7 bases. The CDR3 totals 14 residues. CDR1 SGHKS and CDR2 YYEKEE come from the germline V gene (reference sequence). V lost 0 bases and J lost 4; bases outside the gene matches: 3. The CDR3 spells CASSLGGGTTEAFF. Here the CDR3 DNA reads TGTGCCAGCAGCTTGGGAGGGGGCACCACTGAAGCTTTCTTT.

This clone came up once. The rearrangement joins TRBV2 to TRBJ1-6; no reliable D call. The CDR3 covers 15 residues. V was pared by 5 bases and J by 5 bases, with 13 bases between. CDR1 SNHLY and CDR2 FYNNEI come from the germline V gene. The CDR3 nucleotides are TGTGCCAGCAGTCTCAAGGGAGGGAATAATTCACCCCTCCACTTT. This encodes CASSLKGGNNSPLHF.

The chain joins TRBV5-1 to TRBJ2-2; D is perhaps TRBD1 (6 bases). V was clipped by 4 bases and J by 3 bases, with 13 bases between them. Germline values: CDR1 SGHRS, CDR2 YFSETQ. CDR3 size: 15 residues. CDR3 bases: TGCGCCAGCAGCCATAGAGCAGGGGACACCGGGGAGCTGTTTTTT. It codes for CASSHRAGDTGELFF. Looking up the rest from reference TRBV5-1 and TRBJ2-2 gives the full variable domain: KAGVTQTPRYLIKTRGQQVTLSCSPISGHRSVSWYQQTPGQGLQFLFEYFSETQRNKGNFPGRFSGRQFSNSRSEMNVSTLELGDSALYLCASSHRAGDTGELFFGEGSRLTVL.

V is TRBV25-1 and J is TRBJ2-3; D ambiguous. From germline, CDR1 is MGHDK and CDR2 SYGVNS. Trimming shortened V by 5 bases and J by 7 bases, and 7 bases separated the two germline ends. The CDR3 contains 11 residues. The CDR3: CASSRGNTQYF. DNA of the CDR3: TGTGCCAGCAGTCGAGGAAATACGCAGTATTTT. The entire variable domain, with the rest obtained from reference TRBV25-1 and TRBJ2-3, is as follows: EADIYQTPRYLVIGTGKKITLECSQTMGHDKMYWYQQDPGMELHLIHYSYGVNSTEKGDLSSESTVSRIRTEHFPLTLESARPSHTSQYLCASSRGNTQYFGPGTRLTVL.

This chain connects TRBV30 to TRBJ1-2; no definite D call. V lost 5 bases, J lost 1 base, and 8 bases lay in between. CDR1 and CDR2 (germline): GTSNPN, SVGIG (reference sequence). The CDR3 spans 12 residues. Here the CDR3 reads CAWGFVNYGYTF. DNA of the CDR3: TGTGCCTGGGGGTTCGTTAACTATGGCTACACCTTC.

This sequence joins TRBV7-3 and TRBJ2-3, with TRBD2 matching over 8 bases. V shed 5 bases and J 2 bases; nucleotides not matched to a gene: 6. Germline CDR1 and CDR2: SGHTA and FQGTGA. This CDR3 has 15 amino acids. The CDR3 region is CASSIVAGTTDTQYF. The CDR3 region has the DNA TGTGCCAGCAGCATCGTAGCGGGGACCACAGATACGCAGTATTTT.

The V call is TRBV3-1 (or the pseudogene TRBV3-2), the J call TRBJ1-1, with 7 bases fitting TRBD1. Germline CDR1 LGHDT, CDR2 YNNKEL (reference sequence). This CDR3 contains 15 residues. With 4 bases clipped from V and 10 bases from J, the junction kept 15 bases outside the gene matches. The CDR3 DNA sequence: TGTGCCAGCAGCCGCGTCGACAGGGTAAGTTTTGGAGCTTTCTTT. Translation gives CASSRVDRVSFGAFF.